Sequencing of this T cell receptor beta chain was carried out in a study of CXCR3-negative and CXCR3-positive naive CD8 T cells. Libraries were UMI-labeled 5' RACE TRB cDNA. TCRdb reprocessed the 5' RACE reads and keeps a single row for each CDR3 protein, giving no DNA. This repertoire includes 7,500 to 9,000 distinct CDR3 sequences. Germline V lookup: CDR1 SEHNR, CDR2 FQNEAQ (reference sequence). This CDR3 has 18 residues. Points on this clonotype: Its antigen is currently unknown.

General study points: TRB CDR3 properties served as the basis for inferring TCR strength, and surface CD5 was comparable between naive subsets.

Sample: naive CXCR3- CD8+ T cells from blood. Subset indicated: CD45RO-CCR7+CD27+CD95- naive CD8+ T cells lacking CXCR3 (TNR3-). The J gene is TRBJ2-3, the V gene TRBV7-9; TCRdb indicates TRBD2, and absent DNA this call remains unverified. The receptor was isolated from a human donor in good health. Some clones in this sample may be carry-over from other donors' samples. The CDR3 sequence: CASSLLNRDQKNTDTQYF. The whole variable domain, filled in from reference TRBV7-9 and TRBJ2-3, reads DTGVSQNPRHKITKRGQNVTFRCDPISEHNRLYWYRQTLGQGPEFLTYFQNEAQLEKSRLLSDRFSAERPKGSFSTLEIQRTEQGDSAMYLCASSLLNRDQKNTDTQYFGPGTRLTVL.